The TCR beta chain described here comes from a study of CD8+ T cells in alopecia areata. This clone was found a few times. Antigen unknown. The CDR3 length is 12 residues. Trimming cost V 6 bases and J 0 bases, with 8 bases left between them. Germline CDR1 SQVTM, CDR2 ANQGSEA. TCR sequencing used cDNA made by reverse transcription of extracted RNA. Method: immunoSEQ multiplex PCR; TCRdb's copy keeps in-frame clones and lacks some. The profile shows about 97,000 clones, around 38% of them singletons. Study outcomes and limitations: Tissue-resident alphabeta T cells belonging to normal skin likewise get sequenced within scalp specimens.

This clonotype was sampled from a human donor with alopecia areata. Sequenced input: CD4+ T cells sorted from blood. The chain employs TRBV29-1 and TRBJ1-1; no reliable D call. The CDR3 here is CSVGGLNTEAFF. CDR3 sequence (DNA): TGCAGCGTCGGAGGGCTGAACACTGAAGCTTTCTTT.